These 5 T cell receptor beta chains share one sample of origin, sequenced in a study of CD8+ T cells in alopecia areata. Reverse transcription of extracted RNA yielded cDNA, which provided the sequencing template. Measured with immunoSEQ multiplex PCR; TCRdb has only the in-frame clones, and not every one. The table lists more than 95,000 clones, around 50% of them singletons. The sample was NKG2D-low CD8+ T cells sorted from blood. The origin of the receptors is a human donor with alopecia areata.

Concerning this clone: The sample carries other DNA sequences with the same CDR3. This chain links TRBV9 with TRBJ1-2, with D unresolved. Per the germline V gene, CDR1 is SGDLS and CDR2 is YYNGEE. The V end lost 3 bases, the J end lost 5 bases, and 2 bases lay between the germline ends. The CDR3 length is 10 residues. DNA for the CDR3: TGTGCCAGCAGCGGTTATGGCTACACCTTC. Translation: CASSGYGYTF.

The chain carries TRBV9 and TRBJ1-2; the D gene is possibly TRBD1 (5 bases). V shed 4 bases and J shed 8 bases, with 12 bases lying between them. The CDR3 is 12 residues long. Germline values: CDR1 SGDLS, CDR2 YYNGEE. In DNA, the CDR3 is TGTGCCAGCAGCCTTGCAGGGTCCGGCTACACCTTC. Amino acids: CASSLAGSGYTF.

Worth noting for this clone: The sample contains more than one DNA sequence encoding this CDR3. The V gene is TRBV27, the J gene TRBJ2-7, with D unclear. This CDR3 spans 11 amino acids. Germline CDR1 is MNHEY and CDR2 is SMNVEV (reference sequence). Trimming took off 3 bases at V and 6 bases at J, with 6 bases between the two ends. CDR3 sequence: CASSFGAEQYF. DNA of the CDR3: TGTGCCAGCAGTTTTGGTGCCGAGCAGTACTTC.

Only one count was recorded for this clone. The chain couples TRBV4-3 to TRBJ2-7, with D unresolved. CDR3 size: 13 residues. In germline, CDR1 is LGHNA, CDR2 YSLEER. V dropped 3 bases and J dropped 2 bases, with 8 bases sitting between them. The CDR3 protein is CASSQGSPYEQYF. The CDR3 coding sequence is TGCGCCAGCAGCCAGGGGTCACCCTACGAGCAGTACTTC.

The chain is built from TRBV29-1 and TRBJ2-5; D gene ambiguous. Matching the DNA end better, TRBJ2-7 makes the J call doubtful. CDR1 and CDR2 (germline): SQVTM, ANQGSEA. This CDR3 contains 13 residues. The DNA for the CDR3 is TGCAGCGTTGTACTGCCGGACTCCTACGAGCAGTACTTC. It encodes CSVVLPDSYEQYF.